These 23 T cell receptor beta chains share one sample of origin, sequenced in a study of blood T cell repertoires in COVID-19. The data were produced by immunoSEQ multiplex PCR, yet TCRdb's version contains in-frame clones alone and is incomplete. The profile shows around 64,000 clones, about 90% of them singletons. Specimen: peripheral blood. The receptors stem from a man aged 80 or over in a cohort sampled during active COVID-19.

The chain recombines TRBV3-1 (or the pseudogene TRBV3-2) with TRBJ2-1, with 8 bases lining up with TRBD1. The CDR3 extends over 16 amino acids. The J segment lost 8 bases and the V segment lost 5 bases, leaving 14 bases of the junction unmatched. Germline lookup yields CDR1 LGHDT and CDR2 YNNKEL (reference sequence). CDR3: CASSSLGTGQFDEQFF. The CDR3, as DNA: TGTGCCAGCAGCTCACTCGGGACAGGCCAATTCGATGAGCAGTTCTTC.

J is TRBJ1-3 and V is TRBV2, with D possibly being TRBD1 (5 bases). V was pared by 4 bases and J by 2 bases, with 9 bases between. The germline gives CDR1 SNHLY, CDR2 FYNNEI. The CDR3 is 14 residues long. This CDR3 is CASSVEGAGNTIYF. As DNA, the CDR3 is TGTGCCAGCAGTGTGGAAGGGGCTGGAAACACCATATATTTT.

The rearrangement joins TRBV9 to TRBJ2-3; possible D gene TRBD2, 6 bases. The CDR3 is 16 residues long. The germline V gene has CDR1 SGDLS and CDR2 YYNGEE. The V end lost 0 bases, the J end lost 0 bases, and 11 bases lay between the germline ends. The CDR3 nucleotides read TGTGCCAGCAGCGTAGGGGCGGGAACAAGCACAGATACGCAGTATTTT. It is translated as CASSVGAGTSTDTQYF.

This clone was picked up a small number of times. The chain uses TRBV5-6 and TRBJ1-4; D is possibly TRBD1 (6 bases). The CDR3 runs 14 residues. Trimming stripped 6 bases from V and 7 bases from J, with 16 bases between. The germline CDR1 and CDR2 sequences are SGHDT and YYEEEE. Here the CDR3 reads CASTLQGSREKLFF. The CDR3, as DNA: TGTGCCAGCACCCTACAGGGTTCGCGTGAAAAACTGTTTTTT.

The gene calls are TRBV6-6 and TRBJ2-7; D is perhaps TRBD2 (5 bases). The CDR3 spans 18 residues. Trimming pared 5 bases from V and 4 bases from J, leaving 27 bases between. CDR1 and CDR2 (germline): MNHNY, SVGAGI (reference sequence). In DNA form, the CDR3 reads TGTGCCAGCAGTCCAGGACCTCATGAGGGCCCCTACTATTACGAGCAGTACTTC. This sequence encodes CASSPGPHEGPYYYEQYF.

The chain joins TRBV6-5 to TRBJ1-2; 7 bases line up with TRBD1. This CDR3 spans 11 amino acids. V trimming: 5 bases; J trimming: 8 bases; junction bases outside the gene matches: 2. The germline V gene encodes CDR1 MNHEY and CDR2 SVGAGI. As DNA, the CDR3 is TGTGCCAGCAGTAACAGGGGAGGCTACACCTTC. It codes for CASSNRGGYTF.

The V call is TRBV29-1, the J call TRBJ2-3; the match to TRBD1 covers 7 bases. V was pared by 7 bases and J by 2 bases, with 9 bases of the junction left unmatched. This CDR3 is 14 amino acids long. Germline loops: CDR1 SQVTM, CDR2 ANQGSEA. CDR3 in amino acids: CSGKLGTVTDTQYF. The CDR3 DNA sequence: TGCAGCGGGAAGCTTGGGACAGTCACAGATACGCAGTATTTT.

Only one count was recorded for this clone. The V and J genes are TRBV7-2 and TRBJ2-3, with 9 nucleotides matching TRBD1. V lost 5 bases, J lost 0 bases, and 3 bases stayed unmatched. The germline gives CDR1 SGHTA, CDR2 FQGNSA. The CDR3 is made up of 15 amino acids. The CDR3 nucleotides are TGTGCCAGCAGCGGACAGGGGCCCAGCACAGATACGCAGTATTTT. Amino acid sequence: CASSGQGPSTDTQYF.

The chain has TRBV7-8 and TRBJ1-2, with TRBD1 identical over 7 bases. The CDR3 covers 13 residues. Germline V CDR1 and CDR2: SGHVS, FQNEAQ. After removal of 5 bases from V and 8 bases from J, the junction contained 8 bases not matched to a gene. The CDR3 region has the DNA TGTGCCAGCAGCCCTTCGACAGGGCGCGGCTACACCTTC. Protein sequence: CASSPSTGRGYTF.

The chain links TRBV28 to TRBJ1-1, with D maybe TRBD1 (5 bases). CDR3 length equals 15 residues. Trimming removed 3 bases at V and 4 bases at J, with 15 bases between. From germline, CDR1 is MDHEN and CDR2 SYDVKM. The CDR3 region is CASSFSRRGATEAFF. The CDR3 coding sequence is TGTGCCAGCAGTTTCTCGAGGAGGGGCGCCACTGAAGCTTTCTTT.

With respect to this clone: Other DNA sequences in the same sample also yield this CDR3. The chain employs TRBV10-2 and TRBJ1-5; 9 bases match TRBD1. The V segment lost 3 bases and the J segment 4 bases; nucleotides outside the gene matches: 1. CDR1 is WSHSY and CDR2 is SAAADI in the germline V gene. CDR3 length: 14 amino acids. The CDR3, as DNA: TGCGCCAGCAGTGACGACAGGGGGAATCAGCCCCAGCATTTT. As protein: CASSDDRGNQPQHF.

The J gene is TRBJ2-5, the V gene TRBV9; 12 bases agree with TRBD2. CDR3 length: 16 amino acids. Per the germline V gene, CDR1 is SGDLS and CDR2 is YYNGEE. V trimming: 2 bases; J trimming: 3 bases; junction bases outside the gene matches: 5. The CDR3 nucleotides are TGTGCCAGCAGCGTCCAGGGACTAGCGGGTGAAGAGACCCAGTACTTC. This translates into CASSVQGLAGEETQYF.

This chain joins TRBV11-3 and TRBJ2-3; TRBD1 matches 9 bases. The CDR3 has 16 residues. Germline trimming cut 1 base from V and 4 bases from J; bases unmatched to any gene: 6. CDR1 and CDR2 from the germline V gene are SGHNT and YENEEA. CDR3 residues: CASSLGDRVRADTQYF. The CDR3 nucleotides are TGTGCCAGCAGCTTAGGGGACAGGGTCCGCGCAGATACGCAGTATTTT.

The chain uses TRBV7-8 and TRBJ2-2; TRBD2 might be the D (6 bases). Germline CDR1 and CDR2: SGHVS and FQNEAQ. Trimming cost V 1 base and J 3 bases, with 12 bases left between them. This CDR3 has 16 residues. The CDR3 DNA reads TGTGCCAGCAGCTTAGGGATAGCGGCTTACACCGGGGAGCTGTTTTTT. It specifies CASSLGIAAYTGELFF.

The genes are TRBV27 and TRBJ2-1; 10 bases are shared with TRBD1. V was pared by 6 bases and J by 3 bases, with 5 bases of the junction left unmatched. The germline CDR1 and CDR2 sequences are MNHEY and SMNVEV (reference sequence). The CDR3 runs 15 residues. DNA of the CDR3: TGTGCCAGCAGCGCAGGGACAGGGGTCTACAATGAGCAGTTCTTC. Translation: CASSAGTGVYNEQFF.

The chain carries TRBV7-2 and TRBJ1-4; D uncertain. V shed 5 bases and J shed 6 bases, with 19 bases lying between them. CDR3 length equals 16 residues. In germline, CDR1 is SGHTA, CDR2 FQGNSA. The CDR3 DNA is TGTGCCAGCAGCGCGCGACCCTCCGAGACTGATGAAAAACTGTTTTTT. This encodes CASSARPSETDEKLFF.

The rearrangement uses TRBV19 and TRBJ2-7, with 7 bases lining up with TRBD1. CDR1 and CDR2 from the germline V gene are LNHDA and SQIVND (reference sequence). The CDR3 loop spans 15 amino acids. V shed 5 bases, J shed 3 bases, and the junction held 10 bases outside the gene matches. The CDR3 loop is CASSVTWQGDYEQYF. The DNA for the CDR3 is TGTGCCAGTAGTGTCACTTGGCAGGGGGACTACGAGCAGTACTTC.

The chain is built from TRBV6-2 or TRBV6-3 and TRBJ1-1; TRBD1 aligns across 12 bases. V lost 2 bases and J lost 1; bases outside the gene matches: 2. This CDR3 comprises 16 residues. Germline V gives CDR1 MNHEY, CDR2 SVGEGT. CDR3 DNA: TGTGCCAGCAGTTACGGGACAGGGGGCGCGAACACTGAAGCTTTCTTT. The encoded protein is CASSYGTGGANTEAFF.

Comments on this clone: An end of the junction differs from the germline gene, which may be a read error. The chain has TRBV6-6 and TRBJ2-7, with 9 bases lining up with TRBD1. CDR1 is MNHNY, CDR2 SVGAGI, per germline (reference sequence). The CDR3 is 14 amino acids. CDR3 sequence: CASTYGTGSNEQYF. In nucleotides, the CDR3 is TGTGCCAGCACTTACGGGACAGGGAGTAACGAGCAGTACTTC.

The chain is built from TRBV5-6 and TRBJ1-2, with D perhaps TRBD1 (5 bases). CDR3 size: 13 residues. V was clipped by 4 bases and J by 9 bases, with 16 bases between them. Germline lookup yields CDR1 SGHDT and CDR2 YYEEEE. CDR3 sequence: CASSLDPEGSYTF. The CDR3 DNA is TGTGCCAGCAGCCTTGATCCGGAGGGGAGCTACACCTTC.

The CDR3 region has the DNA TGTGCCAGCAGTCCCGGGACAGGGTACGGTCAGCCCCAGCATTTT. This encodes CASSPGTGYGQPQHF. This chain connects TRBV6-5 to TRBJ1-5, with 9 positions matching TRBD1. The CDR3 length is 15 residues. Looked up from germline, CDR1 is MNHEY and CDR2 is SVGAGI. J lost 6 bases, V lost 5 bases, and 8 bases had no gene match.

Comment on this clone: The junction departs from the called germline gene at one end, perhaps through a read error. V usage is TRBV7-7 and J usage is TRBJ2-1; 7 nucleotides line up with TRBD1. CDR1 and CDR2 (germline): SSHAT, FNYEAQ (reference sequence). This CDR3 comprises 15 residues. CDR3 nucleotides: TGTGCTAGCAGCCCGGGACAGACCCCCTACAATGAGCAGTTCTTC. Translated, it gives CASSPGQTPYNEQFF.

This rearrangement joins TRBV5-8 to TRBJ2-5; D is unresolved. The V end was cut by 2 bases, the J end by 2 bases, with 7 bases between. The CDR3 contains 13 residues. Germline CDR1 and CDR2: SGHTS and YDEGEE. CDR3 sequence: CASSFYKQETQYF. The CDR3 DNA reads as TGTGCCAGCAGCTTTTACAAGCAAGAGACCCAGTACTTC.